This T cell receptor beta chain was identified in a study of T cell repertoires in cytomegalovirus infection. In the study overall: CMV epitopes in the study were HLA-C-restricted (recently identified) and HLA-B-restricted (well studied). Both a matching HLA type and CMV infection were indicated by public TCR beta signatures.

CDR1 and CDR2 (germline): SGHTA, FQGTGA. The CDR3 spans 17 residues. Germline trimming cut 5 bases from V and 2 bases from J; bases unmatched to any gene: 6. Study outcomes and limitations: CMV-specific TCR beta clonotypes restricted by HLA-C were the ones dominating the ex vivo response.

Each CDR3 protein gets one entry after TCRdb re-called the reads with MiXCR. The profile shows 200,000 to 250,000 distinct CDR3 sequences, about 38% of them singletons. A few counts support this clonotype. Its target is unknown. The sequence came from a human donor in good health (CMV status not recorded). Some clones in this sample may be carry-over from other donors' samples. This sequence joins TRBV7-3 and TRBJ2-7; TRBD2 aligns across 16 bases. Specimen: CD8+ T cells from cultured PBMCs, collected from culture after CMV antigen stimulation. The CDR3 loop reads CASSPGTSGGVTYEQYF. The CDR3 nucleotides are TGTGCCAGCAGCCCGGGGACTAGCGGGGGGGTTACCTACGAGCAGTACTTC.